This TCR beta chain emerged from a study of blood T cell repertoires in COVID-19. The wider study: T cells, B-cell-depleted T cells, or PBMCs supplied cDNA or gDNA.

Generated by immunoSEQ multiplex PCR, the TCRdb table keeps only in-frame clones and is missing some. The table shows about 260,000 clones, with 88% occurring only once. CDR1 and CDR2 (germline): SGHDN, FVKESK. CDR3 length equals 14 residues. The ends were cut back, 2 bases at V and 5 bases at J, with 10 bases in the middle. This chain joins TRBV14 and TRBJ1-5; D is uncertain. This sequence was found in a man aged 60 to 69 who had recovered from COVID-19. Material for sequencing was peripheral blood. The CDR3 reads CASSQLGPDQPQHF. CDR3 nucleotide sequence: TGTGCCAGCAGCCAACTTGGGCCCGATCAGCCCCAGCATTTT.